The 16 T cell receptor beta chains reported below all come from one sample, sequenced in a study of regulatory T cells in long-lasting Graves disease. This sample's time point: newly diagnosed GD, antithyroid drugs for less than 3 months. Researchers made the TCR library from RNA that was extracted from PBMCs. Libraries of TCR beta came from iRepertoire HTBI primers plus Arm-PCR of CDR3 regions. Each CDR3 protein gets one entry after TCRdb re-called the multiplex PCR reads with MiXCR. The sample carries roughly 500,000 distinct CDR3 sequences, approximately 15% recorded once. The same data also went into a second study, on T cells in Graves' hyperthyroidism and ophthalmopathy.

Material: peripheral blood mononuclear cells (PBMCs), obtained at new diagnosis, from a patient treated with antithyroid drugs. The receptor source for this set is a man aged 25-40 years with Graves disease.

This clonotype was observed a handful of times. CDR3 sequence reads: CASSSTFGGELFF. The CDR3 DNA sequence: TGTGCCAGCAGTTCAACTTTTGGCGGGGAGCTGTTTTTT. This sequence joins TRBV6-9 and TRBJ2-2; D is uncertain. CDR3 size: 13 residues. Germline CDR1 MNHGY, CDR2 SVAAGI. The V end was cut by 4 bases, the J end by 7 bases, with 10 bases between.

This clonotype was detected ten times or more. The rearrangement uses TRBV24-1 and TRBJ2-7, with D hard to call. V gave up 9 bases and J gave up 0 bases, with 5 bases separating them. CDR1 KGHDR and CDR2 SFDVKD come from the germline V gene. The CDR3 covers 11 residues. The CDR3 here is CATGNSYEQYF. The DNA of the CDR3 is TGTGCCACCGGGAACTCCTACGAGCAGTACTTC.

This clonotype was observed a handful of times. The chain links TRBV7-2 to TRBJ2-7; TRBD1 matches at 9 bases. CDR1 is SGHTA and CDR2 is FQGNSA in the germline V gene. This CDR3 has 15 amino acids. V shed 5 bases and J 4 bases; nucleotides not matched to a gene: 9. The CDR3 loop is CASSPPGTGRYEQYF. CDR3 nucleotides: TGTGCCAGCAGCCCACCCGGGACAGGGCGGTACGAGCAGTACTTC.

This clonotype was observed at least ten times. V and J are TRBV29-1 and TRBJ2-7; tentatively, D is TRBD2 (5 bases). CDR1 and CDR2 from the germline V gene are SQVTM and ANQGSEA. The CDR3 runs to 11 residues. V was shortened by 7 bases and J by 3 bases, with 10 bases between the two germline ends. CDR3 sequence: CSGQSGYEQYF. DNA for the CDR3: TGCAGCGGACAAAGCGGCTACGAGCAGTACTTC.

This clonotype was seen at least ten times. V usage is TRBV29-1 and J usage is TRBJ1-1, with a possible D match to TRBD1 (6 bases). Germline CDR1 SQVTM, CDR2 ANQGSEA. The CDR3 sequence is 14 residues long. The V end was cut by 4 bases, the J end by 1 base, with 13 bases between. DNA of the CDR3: TGCAGCGTTGCAGGGGCCCGGACGAACACTGAAGCTTTCTTT. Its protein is CSVAGARTNTEAFF. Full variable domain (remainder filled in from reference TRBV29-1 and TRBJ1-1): SAVISQKPSRDICQRGTSLTIQCQVDSQVTMMFWYRQQPGQSLTLIATANQGSEATYESGFVIDKFPISRPNLTFSTLTVSNMSPEDSSIYLCSVAGARTNTEAFFGQGTRLTVV.

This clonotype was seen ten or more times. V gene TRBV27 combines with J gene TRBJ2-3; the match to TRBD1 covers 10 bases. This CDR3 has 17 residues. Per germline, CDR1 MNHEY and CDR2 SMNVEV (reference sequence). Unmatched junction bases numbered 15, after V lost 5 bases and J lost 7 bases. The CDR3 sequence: CASSPWGSGQGRYTQYF. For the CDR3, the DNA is TGTGCCAGCAGTCCCTGGGGATCGGGACAGGGGAGATATACGCAGTATTTT.

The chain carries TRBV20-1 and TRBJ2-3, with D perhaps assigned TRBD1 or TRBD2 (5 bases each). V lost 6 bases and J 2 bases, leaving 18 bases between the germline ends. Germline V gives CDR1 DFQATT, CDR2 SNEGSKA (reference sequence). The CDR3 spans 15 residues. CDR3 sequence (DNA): TGCAGTGCGACCGGGGCGCCCGGGATCACAGATACGCAGTATTTT. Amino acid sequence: CSATGAPGITDTQYF.

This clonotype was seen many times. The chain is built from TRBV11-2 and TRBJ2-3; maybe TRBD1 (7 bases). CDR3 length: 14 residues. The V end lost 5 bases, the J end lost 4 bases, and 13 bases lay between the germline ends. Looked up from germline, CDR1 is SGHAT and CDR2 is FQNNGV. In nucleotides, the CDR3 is TGTGCCAGCAGCCCTACCAGGGGGGCAGATACGCAGTATTTT. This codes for CASSPTRGADTQYF. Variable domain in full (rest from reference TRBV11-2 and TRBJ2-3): EAGVAQSPRYKIIEKRQSVAFWCNPISGHATLYWYQQILGQGPKLLIQFQNNGVVDDSQLPKDRFSAERLKGVDSTLKIQPAKLEDSAVYLCASSPTRGADTQYFGPGTRLTVL.

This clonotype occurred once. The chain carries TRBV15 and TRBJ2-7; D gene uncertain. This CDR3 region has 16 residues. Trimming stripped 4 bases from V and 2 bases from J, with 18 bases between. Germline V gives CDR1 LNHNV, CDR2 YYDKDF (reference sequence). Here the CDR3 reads CATSKELTEGPYEQYF. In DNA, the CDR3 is TGTGCCACCAGCAAAGAGTTAACCGAAGGACCCTACGAGCAGTACTTC. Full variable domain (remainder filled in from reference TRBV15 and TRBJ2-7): DAMVIQNPRYQVTQFGKPVTLSCSQTLNHNVMYWYQQKSSQAPKLLFHYYDKDFNNEADTPDNFQSRRPNTSFCFLDIRSPGLGDTAMYLCATSKELTEGPYEQYFGPGTRLTVT.

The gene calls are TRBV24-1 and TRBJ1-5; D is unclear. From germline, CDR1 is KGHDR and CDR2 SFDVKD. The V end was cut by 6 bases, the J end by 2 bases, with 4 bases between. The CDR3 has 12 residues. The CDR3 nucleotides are TGTGCCACCAGTTATGGCAATCAGCCCCAGCATTTT. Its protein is CATSYGNQPQHF.

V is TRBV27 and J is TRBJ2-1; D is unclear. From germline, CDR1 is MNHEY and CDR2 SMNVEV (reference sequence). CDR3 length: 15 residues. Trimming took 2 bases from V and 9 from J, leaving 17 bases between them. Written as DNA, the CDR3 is TGTGCCAGCAGTTTAACGTCTTACGTCACAAGTGAGCAGTTCTTC. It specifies CASSLTSYVTSEQFF.

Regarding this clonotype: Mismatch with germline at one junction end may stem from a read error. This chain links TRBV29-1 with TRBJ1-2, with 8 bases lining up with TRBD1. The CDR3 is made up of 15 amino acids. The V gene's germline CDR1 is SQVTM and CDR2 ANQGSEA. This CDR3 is CSAEDRAGGGYGYTF. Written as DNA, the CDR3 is TGCAGCGCTGAAGATAGGGCAGGGGGCGGCTATGGCTACACCTTC. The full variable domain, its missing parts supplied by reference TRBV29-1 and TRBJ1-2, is SAVISQKPSRDICQRGTSLTIQCQVDSQVTMMFWYRQQPGQSLTLIATANQGSEATYESGFVIDKFPISRPNLTFSTLTVSNMSPEDSSIYLCSAEDRAGGGYGYTFGSGTRLTVV.

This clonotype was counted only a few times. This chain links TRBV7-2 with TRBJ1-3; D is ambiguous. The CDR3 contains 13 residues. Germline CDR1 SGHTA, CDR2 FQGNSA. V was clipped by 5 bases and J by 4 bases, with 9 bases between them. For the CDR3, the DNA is TGTGCCAGCAGCATACACAAGGGAAACACCATATATTTT. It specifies CASSIHKGNTIYF. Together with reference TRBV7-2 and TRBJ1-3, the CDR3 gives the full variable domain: GAGVSQSPSNKVTEKGKDVELRCDPISGHTALYWYRQSLGQGLEFLIYFQGNSAPDKSGLPSDRFSAERTGGSVSTLTIQRTQQEDSAVYLCASSIHKGNTIYFGEGSWLTVV.

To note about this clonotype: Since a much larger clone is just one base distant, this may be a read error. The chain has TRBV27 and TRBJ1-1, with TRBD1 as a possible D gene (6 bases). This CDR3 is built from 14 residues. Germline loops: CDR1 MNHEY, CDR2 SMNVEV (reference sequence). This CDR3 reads CARSPQGVGTEAFF. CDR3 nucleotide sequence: TGTGCCCGCAGTCCACAGGGAGTTGGCACTGAAGCTTTCTTT.

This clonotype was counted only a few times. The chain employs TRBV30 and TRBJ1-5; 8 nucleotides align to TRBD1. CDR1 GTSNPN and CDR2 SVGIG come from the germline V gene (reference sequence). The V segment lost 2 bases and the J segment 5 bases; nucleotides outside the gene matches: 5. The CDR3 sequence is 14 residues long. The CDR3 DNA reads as TGTGCCTGGAGTTACCAGGGGGCCTATCAGCCCCAGCATTTT. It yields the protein CAWSYQGAYQPQHF.

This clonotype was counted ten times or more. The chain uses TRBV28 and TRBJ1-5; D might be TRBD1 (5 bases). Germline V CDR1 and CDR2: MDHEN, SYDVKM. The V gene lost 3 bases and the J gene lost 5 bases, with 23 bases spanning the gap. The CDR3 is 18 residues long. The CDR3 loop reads CASSFRKYRRPTDQPQHF. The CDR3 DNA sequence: TGTGCCAGCAGTTTTAGAAAATACAGGAGACCTACGGATCAGCCCCAGCATTTT.